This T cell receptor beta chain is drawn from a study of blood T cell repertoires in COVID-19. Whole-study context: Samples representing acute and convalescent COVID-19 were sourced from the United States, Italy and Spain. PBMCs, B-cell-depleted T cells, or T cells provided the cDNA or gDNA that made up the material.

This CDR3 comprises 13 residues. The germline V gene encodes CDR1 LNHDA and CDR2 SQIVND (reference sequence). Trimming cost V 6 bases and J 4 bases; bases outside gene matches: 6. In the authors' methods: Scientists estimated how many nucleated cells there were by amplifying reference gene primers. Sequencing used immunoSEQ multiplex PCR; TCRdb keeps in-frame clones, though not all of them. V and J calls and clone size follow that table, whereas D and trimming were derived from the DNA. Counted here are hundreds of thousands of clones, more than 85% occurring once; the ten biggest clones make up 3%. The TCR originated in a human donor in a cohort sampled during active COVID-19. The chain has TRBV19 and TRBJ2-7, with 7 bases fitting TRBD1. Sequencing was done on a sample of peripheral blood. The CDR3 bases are TGTGCCAGTAGGGGGGACAGAACTTACGAGCAGTACTTC. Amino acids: CASRGDRTYEQYF. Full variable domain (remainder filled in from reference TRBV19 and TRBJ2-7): DGGITQSPKYLFRKEGQNVTLSCEQNLNHDAMYWYRQDPGQGLRLIYYSQIVNDFQKGDIAEGYSVSREKKESFPLTVTSAQKNPTAFYLCASRGDRTYEQYFGPGTRLTVT.